The clone carrying this T cell receptor (beta chain) was counted only a few times. This entry belongs to a study of identical twins. Template switching, a step in the protocol, added a universal primer site, and cDNA carried unique molecular identifiers. Via MiXCR, TCRdb re-called the 5' RACE reads, giving one row per CDR3 protein. The sample includes some 1,700,000 distinct CDR3 sequences, under 35% of them seen just once. Trimming removed 6 bases from V and 5 bases from J; junction bases left unmatched: 9. The length of the CDR3 is 15 residues. V gene TRBV12-3 or TRBV12-4 combines with J gene TRBJ2-5; the match to TRBD2 covers 10 bases. The specimen sequenced was cord blood. The TCR originated in a newborn girl in good health. The CDR3 DNA sequence: TGTGCCAGCAGACCGACTAGCGGGCACAGGGAGACCCAGTACTTC. As protein: CASRPTSGHRETQYF.